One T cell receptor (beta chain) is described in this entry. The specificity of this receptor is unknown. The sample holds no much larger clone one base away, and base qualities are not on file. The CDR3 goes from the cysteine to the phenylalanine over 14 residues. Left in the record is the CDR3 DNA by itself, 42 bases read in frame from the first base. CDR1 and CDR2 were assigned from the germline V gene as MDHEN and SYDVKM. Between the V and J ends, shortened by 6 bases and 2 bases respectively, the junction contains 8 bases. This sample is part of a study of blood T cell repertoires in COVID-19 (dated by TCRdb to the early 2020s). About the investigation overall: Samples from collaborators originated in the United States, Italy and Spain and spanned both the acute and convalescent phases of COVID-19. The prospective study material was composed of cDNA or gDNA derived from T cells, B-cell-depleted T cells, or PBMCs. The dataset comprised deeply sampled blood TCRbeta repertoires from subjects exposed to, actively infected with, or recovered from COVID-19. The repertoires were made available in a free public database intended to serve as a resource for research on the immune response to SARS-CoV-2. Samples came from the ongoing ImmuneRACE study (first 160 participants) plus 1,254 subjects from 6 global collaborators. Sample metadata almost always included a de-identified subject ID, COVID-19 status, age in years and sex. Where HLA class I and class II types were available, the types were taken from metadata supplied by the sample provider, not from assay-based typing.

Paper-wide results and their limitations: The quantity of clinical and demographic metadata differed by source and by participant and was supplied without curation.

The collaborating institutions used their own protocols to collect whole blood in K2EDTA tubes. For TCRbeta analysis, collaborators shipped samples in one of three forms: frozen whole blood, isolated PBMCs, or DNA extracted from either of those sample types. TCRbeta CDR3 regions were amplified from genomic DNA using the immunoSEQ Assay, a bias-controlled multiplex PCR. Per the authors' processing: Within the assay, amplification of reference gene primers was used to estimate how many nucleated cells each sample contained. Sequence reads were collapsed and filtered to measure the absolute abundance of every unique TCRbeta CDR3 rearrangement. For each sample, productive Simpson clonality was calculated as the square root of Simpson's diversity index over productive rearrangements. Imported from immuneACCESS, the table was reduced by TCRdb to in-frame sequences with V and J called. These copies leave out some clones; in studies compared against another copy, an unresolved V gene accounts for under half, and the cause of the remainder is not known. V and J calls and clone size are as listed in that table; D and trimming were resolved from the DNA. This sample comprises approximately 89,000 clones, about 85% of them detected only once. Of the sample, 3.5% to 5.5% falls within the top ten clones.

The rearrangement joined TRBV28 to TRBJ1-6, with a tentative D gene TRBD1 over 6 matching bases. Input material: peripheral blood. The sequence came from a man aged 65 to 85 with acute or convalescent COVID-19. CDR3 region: CASRGGPYNSPLHF. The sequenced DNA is TGTGCCAGCAGGGGGGGGCCCTATAATTCACCCCTCCACTTT.